This TCR beta chain is drawn from a study of regulatory T cells in long-lasting Graves disease (dated by TCRdb to about 2021). At the level of the whole study: Patients with newly diagnosed Graves' disease had been on antithyroid drugs for under 3 months. A total of 33 samples underwent TCR sequencing, from some 13 patients with persistent Graves' disease and some 20 patients with newly diagnosed Graves' disease. The study took place in China and was registered as a clinical trial. This study used TCR sequencing and RNA sequencing of peripheral blood to compare persistent Graves' disease patients against newly diagnosed Graves' disease patients.

Reading from cysteine to phenylalanine, the CDR3 counts 15 amino acids. Of the read, only the CDR3 DNA is kept; its 45 bases are in frame from base 1. The germline V gene provides CDR1 MDHEN and CDR2 SYDVKM. The germline ends are 12 bases apart after V is trimmed by 1 base and J by 6 bases. Here is what the overall study found, with its caveats: A larger number of public clonotypes was shared among persistent patients (around 2,500) than among newly diagnosed patients (around 890). Only the TCR beta chain was sequenced and analyzed. Only peripheral blood was studied, because thyroid tissue, the primary lesion, was inaccessible. Persistent Graves' disease patients showed lower TCR Shannon entropy and fewer highly expanded clones than newly diagnosed patients, suggesting clonal expansion. The authors acknowledged the small sample size as a limitation that may reduce accuracy. Preferential use of TRBV28, TRBJ1-2 and TRBJ2-5 was observed in persistent disease, whereas TRBV20-1 and TRBJ2-1 were favored in newly diagnosed disease.

Receptor amplification or capture employed multiplex PCR. Sequencing instrument: Illumina HiSeq 4000. TCR beta libraries were built with iRepertoire HTBI primers and Arm-PCR amplification of CDR3 regions. PCR products were gel purified before sequencing. The study's own analysis went as follows. Across samples, approximately 68 TRBV and 13 to 15 TRBJ segments were identified and used for gene usage analysis of CDR3 amino acid clonotypes. Filtered high-quality paired reads were merged into contigs using COPE and FqMerger. BLAST was used to align contigs to IMGT TRBV, TRBD and TRBJ reference genes, and CDR3 was defined according to IMGT. Highly expanded clones were defined as clonotypes with a frequency above 0.1%. Shannon entropy served as the measure of repertoire diversity, while the Gini coefficient captured V-J evenness. Public clonotypes were defined as clonotypes shared by more than one individual. Clones were called with MiXCR by TCRdb after fastp trimmed the public reads at Q25, and only in-frame beta chains were retained. Records with the same CDR3 protein are collapsed into one entry carrying the most frequent genes and DNA. For this entry, the V and J calls and clone size follow TCRdb and not the study's own pipeline. This sample holds hundreds of thousands of distinct CDR3 sequences; 15% to 20% were observed only once. The ten largest clones take up around 12% of the sample.

This clonotype was recorded many times. It has no known antigen specificity. Base-call qualities are not available, and no considerably larger clone is one nucleotide away. Reading the label with the study, this specimen's time point is: newly diagnosed GD, antithyroid drugs for less than 3 months. RNA was extracted from PBMCs in TRIzol for both TCR sequencing and RNA sequencing. Graves' disease was diagnosed according to American Thyroid Association guidelines. The patients came from an endocrinology department in Xi'an, China. From each patient, 8 to 10 milliliters of peripheral blood was collected into an EDTA anticoagulant tube. PBMCs were isolated by Ficoll Paque Plus density gradient separation without further T cell sorting. RNA quality was checked with an Agilent 2100 Bioanalyzer and agarose gel, and concentration with a NanoDrop 2000. The data also belong to a second study, concerning T cells in Graves' hyperthyroidism and ophthalmopathy. As the second paper documents: Graves' hyperthyroidism was defined as stable when no progression to ophthalmopathy occurred over 18 months of follow-up. Hyperthyroidism patients were aged 18 to 65 years and newly diagnosed, with disease duration of less than 2 months. Any patient with an uncontrolled infection, another autoimmune disease, pregnancy or lactation was excluded. Diagnoses relied on clinical symptoms, serum thyroxine and TRAb, thyroid ultrasound and orbital computed tomography. A first-round RT-PCR of the TCR CDR3 used the HTBI primer set with the Qiagen OneStep RT-PCR kit. Most expanded thyroid clonotypes (frequency above 0.001) were also detected in blood, suggesting blood repertoires may reflect thyroid immune responses. A model built on a 13 V-J signature distinguished ophthalmopathy from stable hyperthyroidism, reaching around 88% sensitivity and 81% to 83% specificity in cross-validation and 80%/75% in testing. In validation, the model predicted progression to ophthalmopathy with around 71% sensitivity and approximately 74% specificity, a median of around 6.6 months before onset. A discovery cohort of about 95 patients, 43 with Graves' ophthalmopathy and under 60 with stable Graves' hyperthyroidism, was used to find distinguishing TCR V-J signatures. Whether ophthalmopathy could be predicted prospectively was tested in an independent validation cohort made up of under 20 hyperthyroidism patients plus 17 patients who later progressed to ophthalmopathy. The approximately 97 discovery patients were randomly divided into training and test sets at a 7:3 ratio. In about 6 Graves' hyperthyroidism patients, the study also compared T-cell repertoires from thyroid tissue with T-cell repertoires from blood. After blood sampling, hyperthyroidism patients were treated with methimazole at a starting dose of 30 mg daily, and ophthalmopathy patients were treated with high-dose intravenous methylprednisolone. Libraries were constructed in a second round of multiplex PCR, after which size selection and purification were performed. The libraries were sequenced on an Illumina HiSeq2000 using paired-end 100 bp reads. SOAPnuke was used to process the raw data, throwing out any read that contained adapters or uncalled bases, had a mean Phred below 15, or lacked an exact constant-primer or identifier match. COPE v1.2.5 was used to merge high-quality paired reads, and clonotypes were defined as unique nucleotide sequences. MiTCR v1.1 was used to align clonotypes to the IMGT TRBV, TRBD and TRBJ reference segments. Only V-J combinations with frequency above 0.0001, covering about 99% of repertoires, were analysed. A TCS score was defined as the ratio of F50 (clonal expansion) to E x V (chaos), with BLOSUM62-based TCRdist applied between CDR3 peptides within each V-J. Welch's t-statistics and random forest reduced fewer than 550 V-J features to roughly 13, which were used in a naive Bayes classifier (R e1071). No statistical method was used to set the sample size in advance, and investigators knew the group allocation. The paper describes TCR Vbeta CDR3 sequencing of 130 to 150 peripheral blood samples, made up of around 41 ophthalmopathy patients, roughly 72 hyperthyroidism patients and 17 progressor patients.

Here the chain combines TRBV28 and TRBJ2-2; TRBD1 is a possible D gene, resting on 6 matching bases. The sequenced sample was peripheral blood mononuclear cells (PBMCs), obtained at new diagnosis, from a patient treated with antithyroid drugs. This TCR was sampled from a man in his late teens or twenties with Graves disease. Donor details come from another sample of the same person, matched by shared clones. The CDR3 protein sequence reads: CASSLSSGAAGELFF. The bases are TGTGCCAGCAGTTTATCGTCAGGGGCCGCCGGGGAGCTGTTTTTT.